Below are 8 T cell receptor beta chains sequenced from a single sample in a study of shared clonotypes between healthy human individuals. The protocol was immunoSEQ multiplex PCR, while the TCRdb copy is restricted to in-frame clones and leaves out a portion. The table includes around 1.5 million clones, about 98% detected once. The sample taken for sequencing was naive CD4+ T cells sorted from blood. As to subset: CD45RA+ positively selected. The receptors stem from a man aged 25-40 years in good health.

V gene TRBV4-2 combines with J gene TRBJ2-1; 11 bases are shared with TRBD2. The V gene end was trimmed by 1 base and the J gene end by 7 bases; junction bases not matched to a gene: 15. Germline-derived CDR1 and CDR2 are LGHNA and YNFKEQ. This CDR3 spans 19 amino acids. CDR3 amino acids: CASSQGGFGLGLAENEQFF. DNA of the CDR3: TGTGCCAGCAGCCAAGGTGGTTTTGGGCTGGGACTAGCGGAGAATGAGCAGTTCTTC.

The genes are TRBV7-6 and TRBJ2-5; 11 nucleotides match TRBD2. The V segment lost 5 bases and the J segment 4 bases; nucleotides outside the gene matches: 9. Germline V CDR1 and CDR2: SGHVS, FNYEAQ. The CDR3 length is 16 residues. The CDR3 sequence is CASSPRSGLAGETQYF. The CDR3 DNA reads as TGTGCCAGCAGCCCCAGGTCAGGACTAGCGGGAGAGACCCAGTACTTC.

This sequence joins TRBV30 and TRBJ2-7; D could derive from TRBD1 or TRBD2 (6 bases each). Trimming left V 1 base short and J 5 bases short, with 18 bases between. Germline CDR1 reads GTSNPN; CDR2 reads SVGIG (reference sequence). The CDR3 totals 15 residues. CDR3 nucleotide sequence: TGTGCCTGGAGTGCAGGGGACGGGGGCTACGACGAGCAGTACTTC. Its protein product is CAWSAGDGGYDEQYF. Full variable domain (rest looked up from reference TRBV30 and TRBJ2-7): SQTIHQWPATLVQPVGSPLSLECTVEGTSNPNLYWYRQAAGRGLQLLFYSVGIGQISSEVPQNLSASRPQDRQFILSSKKLLLSDSGFYLCAWSAGDGGYDEQYFGPGTRLTVT.

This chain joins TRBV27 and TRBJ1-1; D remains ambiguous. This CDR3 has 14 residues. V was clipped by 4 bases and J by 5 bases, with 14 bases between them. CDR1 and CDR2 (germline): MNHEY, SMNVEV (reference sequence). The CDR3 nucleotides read TGTGCCAGCAGTTCATCCTCAGTTAAGACTGAAGCTTTCTTT. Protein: CASSSSSVKTEAFF.

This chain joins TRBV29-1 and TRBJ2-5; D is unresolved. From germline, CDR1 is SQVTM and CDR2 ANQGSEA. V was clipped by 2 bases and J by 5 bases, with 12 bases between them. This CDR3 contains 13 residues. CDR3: CSVERVLRETQYF. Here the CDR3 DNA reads TGCAGCGTTGAACGAGTGCTAAGGGAGACCCAGTACTTC.

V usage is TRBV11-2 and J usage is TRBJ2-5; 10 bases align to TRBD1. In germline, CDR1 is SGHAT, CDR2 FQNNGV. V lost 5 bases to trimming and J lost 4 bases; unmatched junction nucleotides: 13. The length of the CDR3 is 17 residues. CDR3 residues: CASSQTSGTGEAETQYF. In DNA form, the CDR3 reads TGTGCCAGCAGCCAAACCTCCGGGACAGGGGAAGCAGAGACCCAGTACTTC.

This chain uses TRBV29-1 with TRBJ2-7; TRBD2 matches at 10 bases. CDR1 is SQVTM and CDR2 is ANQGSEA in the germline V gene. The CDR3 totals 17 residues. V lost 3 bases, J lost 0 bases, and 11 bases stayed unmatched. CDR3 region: CSVEYSSGRGSSYEQYF. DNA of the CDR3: TGCAGCGTTGAGTATTCTAGCGGGAGAGGGAGCTCCTACGAGCAGTACTTC.

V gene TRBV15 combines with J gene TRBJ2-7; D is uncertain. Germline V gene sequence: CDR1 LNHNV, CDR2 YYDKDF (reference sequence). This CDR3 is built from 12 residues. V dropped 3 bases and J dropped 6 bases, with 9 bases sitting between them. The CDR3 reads CATSRLLGEQYF. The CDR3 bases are TGTGCCACCAGCAGGCTTCTGGGCGAGCAGTACTTC.